This T cell receptor (beta chain) was recovered during a study of blood T cell repertoires in COVID-19. Study as a whole: Specimens from acute and convalescent COVID-19 originated in the United States, Italy and Spain. PBMCs, B-cell-depleted T cells, or T cells were the source of the cDNA or gDNA that made up the material.

The germline CDR1 and CDR2 sequences are SGHTS and YDEGEE. This CDR3 comprises 16 residues. V was pared by 0 bases and J by 0 bases, with 12 bases between. Source study methods: The assay estimated nucleated cells by amplifying reference gene primers. This table comes from immunoSEQ multiplex PCR, and its TCRdb copy is limited to in-frame clones, with some not included. Clone size and the V and J calls come from that table; the DNA yielded D and trimming. The table lists about 210,000 clones, around 80% of them singletons. This chain connects TRBV5-8 to TRBJ1-2; no reliable D call. The sample consisted of peripheral blood. The clonotype was recovered from a man aged 35 to 55 who had recovered from COVID-19. The CDR3 bases are TGTGCCAGCAGCTTGGCCGCCAGGAGGTCTAACTATGGCTACACCTTC. It encodes CASSLAARRSNYGYTF.